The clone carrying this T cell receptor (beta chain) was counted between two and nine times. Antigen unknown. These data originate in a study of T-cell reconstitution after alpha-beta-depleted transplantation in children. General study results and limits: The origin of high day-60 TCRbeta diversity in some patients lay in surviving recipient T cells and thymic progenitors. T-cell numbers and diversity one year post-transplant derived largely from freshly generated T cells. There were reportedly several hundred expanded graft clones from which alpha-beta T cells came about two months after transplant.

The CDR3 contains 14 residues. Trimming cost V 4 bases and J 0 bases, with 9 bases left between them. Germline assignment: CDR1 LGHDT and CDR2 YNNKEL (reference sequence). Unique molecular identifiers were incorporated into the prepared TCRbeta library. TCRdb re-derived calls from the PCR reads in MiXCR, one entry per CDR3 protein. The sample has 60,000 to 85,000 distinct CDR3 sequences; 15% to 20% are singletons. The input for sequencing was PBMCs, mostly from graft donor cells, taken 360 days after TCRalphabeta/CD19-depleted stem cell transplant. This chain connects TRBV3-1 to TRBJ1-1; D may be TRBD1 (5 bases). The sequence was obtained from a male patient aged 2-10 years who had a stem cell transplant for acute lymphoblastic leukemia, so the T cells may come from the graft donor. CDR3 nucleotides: TGTGCCAGCAGCCCTCGGGGGGTGAACACTGAAGCTTTCTTT. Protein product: CASSPRGVNTEAFF.